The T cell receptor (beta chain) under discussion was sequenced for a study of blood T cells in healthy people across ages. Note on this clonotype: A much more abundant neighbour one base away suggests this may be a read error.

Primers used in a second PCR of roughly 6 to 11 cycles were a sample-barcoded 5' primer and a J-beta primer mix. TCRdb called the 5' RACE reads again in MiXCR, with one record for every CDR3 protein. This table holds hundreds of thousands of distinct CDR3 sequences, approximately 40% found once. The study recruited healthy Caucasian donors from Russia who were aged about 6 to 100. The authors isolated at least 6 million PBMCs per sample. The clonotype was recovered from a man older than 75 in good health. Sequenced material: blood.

The DNA of the CDR3 is TGCGCCAGCAGTGAGTTTAGTTCGAGCTCCTACGATGAGCAGTTCTTC. Encoded protein: CASSEFSSSSYDEQFF. V gene TRBV10-2 combines with J gene TRBJ2-1, with unresolved D. Per the germline V gene, CDR1 is WSHSY and CDR2 is SAAADI. This CDR3 is 16 amino acids long.